Presented here are 26 T cell receptor beta chains from one specimen sequenced in a study of cytomegalovirus exposure and HLA in healthy donors. In the PCR, 60 Vbeta and 13 Jbeta primers were used. Some clones are missing from TCRdb's copy, which holds only in-frame ones; the method was immunoSEQ multiplex PCR. The data show around 130,000 clones, with around 80% seen just once and under 3% held by the top ten. Input material: PBMCs. The source is a woman aged 18-29 years in good health and CMV-seropositive.

The V and J genes are TRBV29-1 and TRBJ1-4; 7 nucleotides match TRBD1. CDR1 and CDR2 (germline): SQVTM, ANQGSEA. The CDR3 loop spans 17 amino acids. The V and J ends lost 6 bases and 1 base, in that order; junction bases with no gene match: 14. The CDR3 loop is CSVRGLFQGETNEKLFF. DNA for the CDR3: TGCAGCGTCCGCGGCCTATTCCAGGGGGAAACTAATGAAAAACTGTTTTTT.

V and J are TRBV10-2 and TRBJ2-2, with TRBD2 identical over 9 bases. CDR1 and CDR2 from the germline V gene are WSHSY and SAAADI. This CDR3 is built from 15 residues. V was clipped by 3 bases and J by 4 bases; unmatched bases: 3. CDR3 loop: CASSEGGGATGELFF. CDR3 nucleotides: TGCGCCAGCAGTGAAGGCGGGGGGGCCACCGGGGAGCTGTTTTTT.

V and J are TRBV6-1 and TRBJ2-3, with D tentatively TRBD2 (6 bases). Germline V gives CDR1 MNHNS, CDR2 SASEGT. Trimming cost V 6 bases and J 1 base, with 11 bases left between them. CDR3 length: 14 residues. In nucleotides, the CDR3 is TGTGCCAGCAGGGCCGGGAGAGGCACAGATACGCAGTATTTT. This encodes CASRAGRGTDTQYF.

The V and J genes are TRBV9 and TRBJ2-5, with TRBD2 as a possible D gene (5 bases). The V end lost 0 bases, the J end lost 5 bases, and 8 bases lay between the germline ends. CDR1 is SGDLS and CDR2 is YYNGEE in the germline V gene. The CDR3 runs to 13 residues. The CDR3 region has the DNA TGTGCCAGCAGCGTAGTCTCGGGGGAGACCCAGTACTTC. Its translation is CASSVVSGETQYF. The variable domain in full, with the rest retrieved from reference TRBV9 and TRBJ2-5, is DSGVTQTPKHLITATGQRVTLRCSPRSGDLSVYWYQQSLDQGLQFLIQYYNGEERAKGNILERFSAQQFPDLHSELNLSSLELGDSALYFCASSVVSGETQYFGPGTRLLVL.

This chain uses TRBV27 with TRBJ2-3; the match to TRBD2 covers 8 bases. The CDR3 contains 17 residues. V shed 4 bases and J 3 bases; nucleotides not matched to a gene: 12. Germline CDR1 reads MNHEY; CDR2 reads SMNVEV (reference sequence). CDR3 DNA: TGTGCCAGCAGTTCTCTAACCCGGGAGGGAGCGACAGATACGCAGTATTTT. It codes for CASSSLTREGATDTQYF.

This chain links TRBV29-1 with TRBJ2-5, with a weak D call TRBD2 (5 bases). The CDR3 sequence is 12 residues long. Trimming pared 7 bases from V and 2 bases from J, leaving 11 bases between. Germline CDR1 and CDR2: SQVTM and ANQGSEA. CDR3 sequence reads: CSGRSGQETQYF. The CDR3 DNA follows: TGCAGCGGACGGTCGGGGCAAGAGACCCAGTACTTC.

The V and J genes are TRBV7-9 and TRBJ1-1, with 8 bases that match TRBD1. The V and J ends lost 4 bases and 5 bases, in that order; junction bases with no gene match: 9. Germline V lookup: CDR1 SEHNR, CDR2 FQNEAQ (reference sequence). This CDR3 contains 15 residues. Here the CDR3 DNA reads TGTGCCAGCAGCTCAGCAGACAGGGGAGAAACTGAAGCTTTCTTT. This translates into CASSSADRGETEAFF. Complete variable domain (other parts from reference TRBV7-9 and TRBJ1-1): DTGVSQNPRHKITKRGQNVTFRCDPISEHNRLYWYRQTLGQGPEFLTYFQNEAQLEKSRLLSDRFSAERPKGSFSTLEIQRTEQGDSAMYLCASSSADRGETEAFFGQGTRLTVV.

This clone showed up just a few times. The J gene is TRBJ2-7, the V gene TRBV7-6, with TRBD2 matching 14 bases. J lost 6 bases, V lost 3 bases, and 7 bases had no gene match. The length of the CDR3 is 16 residues. Germline loops: CDR1 SGHVS, CDR2 FNYEAQ. CDR3: CASSLGETSGGAEQYF. As DNA, the CDR3 is TGTGCCAGCAGCTTGGGAGAGACTAGCGGGGGGGCCGAGCAGTACTTC.

This clone was counted once. The V and J genes are TRBV28 and TRBJ2-7, with D tentatively TRBD2 (5 bases). The CDR3 runs to 14 residues. Germline V gives CDR1 MDHEN, CDR2 SYDVKM. V lost 6 bases and J 1 base, leaving 13 bases between the germline ends. CDR3 residues: CASSQNGVSYEQYF. CDR3 coding DNA: TGTGCCAGCAGCCAGAACGGGGTTTCCTACGAGCAGTACTTC.

This clone appeared a few times. The chain employs TRBV4-1 and TRBJ2-7; 10 positions match TRBD1. The V gene end was trimmed by 6 bases and the J gene end by 2 bases; junction bases not matched to a gene: 4. Per germline, CDR1 MGHRA and CDR2 YSYEKL. The CDR3 extends over 14 amino acids. This chain's CDR3 is CASRVGTGAYEQYF. The CDR3 region has the DNA TGCGCCAGCAGGGTCGGGACAGGGGCCTACGAGCAGTACTTC.

The chain couples TRBV19 to TRBJ2-3, with 7 bases matching TRBD1. This CDR3 comprises 16 residues. CDR1 is LNHDA and CDR2 is SQIVND in the germline V gene (reference sequence). Trimming took 6 bases from V and 4 from J; bases not matched to a gene: 13. CDR3 region: CASRGATGIGPDTQYF. DNA of the CDR3: TGTGCCAGTAGGGGGGCGACAGGGATCGGTCCAGATACGCAGTATTTT.

CDR3 DNA: TGTGCCAGCAGCTGGACCGGGACATCAGCCTACGAGCAGTACTTC. Translation: CASSWTGTSAYEQYF. The chain uses TRBV11-2 and TRBJ2-7; a weak D match, TRBD1 (6 bases). The germline V gene encodes CDR1 SGHAT and CDR2 FQNNGV. CDR3 length equals 15 residues. V dropped 4 bases and J dropped 2 bases, with 15 bases sitting between them.

V usage is TRBV5-1 and J usage is TRBJ1-4; D is possibly TRBD1 (6 bases). Germline assignment: CDR1 SGHRS and CDR2 YFSETQ. Trimming removed 0 bases at V and 4 bases at J, with 10 bases between. The CDR3 length is 15 residues. CDR3 in amino acids: CASSLEGGGNEKLFF. The DNA of the CDR3 is TGCGCCAGCAGCTTGGAAGGGGGTGGTAATGAAAAACTGTTTTTT. The variable domain in full, with the rest retrieved from reference TRBV5-1 and TRBJ1-4, is KAGVTQTPRYLIKTRGQQVTLSCSPISGHRSVSWYQQTPGQGLQFLFEYFSETQRNKGNFPGRFSGRQFSNSRSEMNVSTLELGDSALYLCASSLEGGGNEKLFFGSGTQLSVL.

V and J are TRBV27 and TRBJ2-7, with D possibly being TRBD1 (6 bases). V was shortened by 6 bases and J by 3 bases, with 9 bases between the two germline ends. The CDR3 contains 12 residues. Germline V gene data show CDR1 as MNHEY and CDR2 as SMNVEV (reference sequence). The CDR3 DNA reads as TGTGCCAGCAGGGACAGCCACTACGAGCAGTACTTC. Its protein product is CASRDSHYEQYF.

The chain uses TRBV10-3 and TRBJ2-1, with a weak D call TRBD2 (6 bases). V was shortened by 8 bases and J by 2 bases, with 13 bases between the two germline ends. CDR1 is ENHRY, CDR2 SYGVKD, per germline. The length of the CDR3 is 14 residues. CDR3 bases: TGTGCCATCGGAAGGGAGGCAACCTACAATGAGCAGTTCTTC. This translates into CAIGREATYNEQFF.

The chain combines TRBV1 with TRBJ2-5; the tabulated D call, TRBD2, remains unverified against the DNA. TRBV1 is described as a pseudogene. This CDR3 has 15 amino acids. The CDR3 loop is CTSSQDIEGEETQYF. The DNA of the CDR3 is TGCACCAGCAGCCAAGATATCGAGGGAGAAGAGACCCAGTACTTC.

The chain employs TRBV2 and TRBJ1-3; D possibly corresponds to TRBD1 (6 bases). Per germline, CDR1 SNHLY and CDR2 FYNNEI. This CDR3 spans 16 amino acids. V dropped 5 bases and J dropped 1 base, with 15 bases sitting between them. CDR3 sequence (DNA): TGTGCCAGCAGTCGAACCCCAGGGGAATCTGGAAACACCATATATTTT. This translates into CASSRTPGESGNTIYF. The whole variable domain, remainder taken from reference TRBV2 and TRBJ1-3, is EPEVTQTPSHQVTQMGQEVILRCVPISNHLYFYWYRQILGQKVEFLVSFYNNEISEKSEIFDDQFSVERPDGSNFTLKIRSTKLEDSAMYFCASSRTPGESGNTIYFGEGSWLTVV.

V and J are TRBV10-3 and TRBJ2-3, with 7 positions matching TRBD2. Germline CDR1 is ENHRY and CDR2 is SYGVKD. Unmatched junction bases numbered 2, after V lost 8 bases and J lost 0 bases. CDR3 length: 13 residues. CDR3: CAIAGVSTDTQYF. Written as DNA, the CDR3 is TGTGCCATCGCGGGGGTGAGCACAGATACGCAGTATTTT.

The chain couples TRBV4-1 to TRBJ1-1; 8 bases line up with TRBD1. The CDR3 is 15 amino acids. The junction had 6 bases not matched to a gene; V was cut back by 2 bases and J by 4 bases. In germline, CDR1 is MGHRA, CDR2 YSYEKL. This chain's CDR3 is CASSQYGQGSTEAFF. In nucleotides, the CDR3 is TGCGCCAGCAGCCAATATGGACAGGGTAGCACTGAAGCTTTCTTT.

In this sample, this clone turned up a few times. The J gene is TRBJ2-7, the V gene TRBV28; 8 nucleotides line up with TRBD1. The CDR3 extends over 15 amino acids. Germline-derived CDR1 and CDR2 are MDHEN and SYDVKM. V was pared by 7 bases and J by 4 bases, with 12 bases of the junction left unmatched. The DNA of the CDR3 is TGTGCCAGCATGTCTCCCGGGACAGGTCTTTACGAGCAGTACTTC. Its protein product is CASMSPGTGLYEQYF. The complete variable domain, with remaining parts taken from reference TRBV28 and TRBJ2-7, reads DVKVTQSSRYLVKRTGEKVFLECVQDMDHENMFWYRQDPGLGLRLIYFSYDVKMKEKGDIPEGYSVSREKKERFSLILESASTNQTSMYLCASMSPGTGLYEQYFGPGTRLTVT.

About this clone itself: Other nucleotide sequences in the sample specify the same CDR3. This chain joins TRBV6-1 and TRBJ2-3, with 10 bases aligning to TRBD2. V lost 4 bases and J lost 1; bases outside the gene matches: 2. CDR1 is MNHNS and CDR2 is SASEGT in the germline V gene. The CDR3 has 15 amino acids. The CDR3 sequence: CASSGTSGGTDTQYF. The CDR3 DNA is TGTGCCAGCAGTGGCACTAGCGGGGGCACAGATACGCAGTATTTT.

The chain carries TRBV18 and TRBJ1-5; 10 bases fit TRBD1. This CDR3 is 16 amino acids long. With V trimmed by 4 bases and J by 3 bases, 6 bases remained unmatched. Germline CDR1 and CDR2: KGHSH and LQKENI. For the CDR3, the DNA is TGTGCCAGCTCACTCGACAGGGGGCTTAACAATCAGCCCCAGCATTTT. This gives the protein CASSLDRGLNNQPQHF.

The chain has TRBV28 and TRBJ2-3; D gene unclear. The CDR3 consists of 15 residues. Trimming removed 6 bases at V and 1 base at J, with 14 bases between. Germline V CDR1 and CDR2: MDHEN, SYDVKM. CDR3 in DNA: TGTGCCAGCAGCTTTACAGAACTGCGCACAGATACGCAGTATTTT. Translating gives CASSFTELRTDTQYF.

The chain joins TRBV5-1 to TRBJ1-6; D possibly corresponds to TRBD1 (5 bases). The length of the CDR3 is 15 residues. Trimming left V 4 bases short and J 6 bases short, with 14 bases between. CDR1 is SGHRS and CDR2 is YFSETQ in the germline V gene. CDR3 sequence (DNA): TGCGCCAGCAGCCCCGAGGGGACTTCTAATTCACCCCTCCACTTT. It yields the protein CASSPEGTSNSPLHF.

As regards this clone: The sample holds other DNA sequences that translate to the same CDR3. The chain carries TRBV27 and TRBJ2-7; 11 nucleotides align to TRBD2. Unmatched junction bases numbered 8, after V lost 6 bases and J lost 4 bases. Looked up from germline, CDR1 is MNHEY and CDR2 is SMNVEV (reference sequence). This CDR3 comprises 15 residues. In DNA form, the CDR3 reads TGTGCCAGCAGCCTTAGCGGGGGGGCCTCGTACGAGCAGTACTTC. Translating it yields CASSLSGGASYEQYF.

This clone has only one observation. This chain joins TRBV12-5 and TRBJ1-2, with 7 bases identical to TRBD1. The CDR3 extends over 15 amino acids. Germline V lookup: CDR1 LGHNT, CDR2 FRNRAP. J was trimmed by 7 bases and V by 2 bases; bases with no gene match: 10. The CDR3 is CASGLSAPGTAGYTF. In nucleotides, the CDR3 is TGTGCTAGTGGTTTGTCAGCCCCCGGGACAGCTGGCTACACCTTC.